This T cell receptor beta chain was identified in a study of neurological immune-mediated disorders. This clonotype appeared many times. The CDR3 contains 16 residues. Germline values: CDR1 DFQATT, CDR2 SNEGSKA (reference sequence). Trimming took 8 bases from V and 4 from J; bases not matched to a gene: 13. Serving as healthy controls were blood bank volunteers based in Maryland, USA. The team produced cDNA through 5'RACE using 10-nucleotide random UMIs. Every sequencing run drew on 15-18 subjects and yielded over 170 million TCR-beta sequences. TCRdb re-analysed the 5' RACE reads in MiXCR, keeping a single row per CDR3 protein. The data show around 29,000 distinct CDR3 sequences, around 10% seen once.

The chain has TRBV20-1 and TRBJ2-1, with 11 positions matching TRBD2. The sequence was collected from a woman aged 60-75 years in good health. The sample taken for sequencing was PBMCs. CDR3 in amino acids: CSPEGSGGEEYNEQFF. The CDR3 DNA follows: TGCAGTCCTGAGGGTAGCGGGGGGGAAGAGTACAATGAGCAGTTCTTC.